This T cell receptor beta chain emerged from a study of blood T cell repertoires in COVID-19. Looking at the study overall: There were acute and convalescent COVID-19 samples, and they came from the United States, Italy and Spain. PBMCs, B-cell-depleted T cells, or T cells were the source of the cDNA or gDNA that made up the material.

This clone was counted once. Authors' data handling: It was from reference gene primer amplification that nucleated cell counts were estimated. The method was immunoSEQ multiplex PCR; TCRdb's version includes in-frame clones alone and lacks a portion of them. V and J calls and clone size are as listed in that table; D and trimming were resolved from the DNA. The sample has roughly 500,000 clones; about 88% are singletons. Germline CDR1 is SGHVS and CDR2 is FQNEAQ. Trimming removed 5 bases at V and 7 bases at J, with 24 bases between. The CDR3 loop spans 16 amino acids. One Seattle source followed patients from active infection through their disease course.

This TCR was recovered from a man between 18 and 29 years old with COVID-19, enrolled during active disease. The sequenced sample was peripheral blood. This sequence joins TRBV7-8 and TRBJ2-7; TRBD1 might be the D (5 bases). The chain's CDR3 is CASSGIRAKGVREQYF. The CDR3 DNA reads as TGTGCCAGCAGCGGTATCAGGGCAAAAGGGGTGAGGGAGCAGTACTTC.